A single sample is the source of the 17 T cell receptor beta chains below, sequenced in a study of T cell clones after liver transplantation. Sequenced by immunoSEQ multiplex PCR; TCRdb stores in-frame clones only, minus some. This table has about 51,000 clones, roughly nine tenths appearing once. The input for sequencing was CD8+ T cells from blood, taken 12 months after liver transplant. Receptors were obtained from a human patient who received a liver transplant. The T cells may partly be graft donor cells.

V gene TRBV28 combines with J gene TRBJ2-7; 12 positions match TRBD2. The J segment lost 7 bases and the V segment lost 8 bases, leaving 12 bases of the junction unmatched. This CDR3 spans 15 amino acids. Germline V lookup: CDR1 MDHEN, CDR2 SYDVKM. The chain's CDR3 is CASGGLAGMIGEQYF. CDR3 nucleotides: TGTGCCAGCGGAGGACTAGCGGGAATGATTGGGGAGCAGTACTTC. The full variable domain, with the rest looked up from reference TRBV28 and TRBJ2-7, is DVKVTQSSRYLVKRTGEKVFLECVQDMDHENMFWYRQDPGLGLRLIYFSYDVKMKEKGDIPEGYSVSREKKERFSLILESASTNQTSMYLCASGGLAGMIGEQYFGPGTRLTVT.

The chain joins TRBV4-1 to TRBJ2-1, with D perhaps TRBD2 (5 bases). The germline gives CDR1 MGHRA, CDR2 YSYEKL. The CDR3 is 14 residues long. The V gene lost 2 bases and the J gene lost 7 bases, with 12 bases spanning the gap. The CDR3 protein is CASSQTESGNEQFF. CDR3 coding DNA: TGCGCCAGCAGCCAAACCGAATCGGGGAATGAGCAGTTCTTC.

V is TRBV19 and J is TRBJ2-7; no clear D gene. Germline loops: CDR1 LNHDA, CDR2 SQIVND (reference sequence). V lost 3 bases, J lost 3 bases, and 12 bases lay in between. This CDR3 is 14 amino acids long. The CDR3 sequence: CASSIFVGHYEQYF. Here the CDR3 DNA reads TGTGCCAGTAGTATTTTTGTCGGCCACTACGAGCAGTACTTC.

V is TRBV5-4 and J is TRBJ2-7; no clear D. V was cut by 0 bases and J by 12 bases, with 10 bases left in between. Germline CDR1 SGHNT, CDR2 YYREEE (reference sequence). There are 11 residues in the CDR3. This CDR3 is CASSLASERYF. The CDR3 nucleotides read TGTGCCAGCAGCTTGGCCTCCGAGAGGTACTTC.

The CDR3 region has the DNA TGCGCCAGCAGCTTGGCCGGGAACACTGAAGCTTTCTTT. Residues: CASSLAGNTEAFF. The V call is TRBV5-1, the J call TRBJ1-1; D is unresolved. The germline V and J ends were trimmed by 0 bases and 1 base, with 4 bases remaining between them. This CDR3 has 13 amino acids. Germline loops: CDR1 SGHRS, CDR2 YFSETQ.

On this clone itself: The same CDR3 is also encoded by other DNA sequences in this sample. The chain has TRBV5-1 and TRBJ2-7; 11 bases are shared with TRBD1. Germline assignment: CDR1 SGHRS and CDR2 YFSETQ. This CDR3 is built from 15 residues. J lost 2 bases, V lost 2 bases, and 3 bases had no gene match. CDR3 in DNA: TGCGCCAGCAGCTTTCCGGGACAGGGGGCCTACGAGCAGTACTTC. It is translated as CASSFPGQGAYEQYF.

This chain joins TRBV4-1 and TRBJ2-3; D not certain. Trimming removed 6 bases at V and 0 bases at J, with 13 bases between. The V gene's germline CDR1 is MGHRA and CDR2 YSYEKL. The CDR3 is made up of 15 amino acids. The CDR3 reads CASRPRQQSTDTQYF. CDR3 nucleotide sequence: TGCGCCAGCAGGCCCCGTCAACAGAGCACAGATACGCAGTATTTT.

This clone was observed a single time. V is TRBV29-1 and J is TRBJ1-1; possibly TRBD1 for D (5 bases). CDR3 length: 12 amino acids. Per the germline V gene, CDR1 is SQVTM and CDR2 is ANQGSEA. The V and J ends lost 4 bases and 6 bases respectively, with 12 bases between them. The CDR3 DNA follows: TGCAGCGTTGTCTTGGGGCTCGCTGAAGCTTTCTTT. Amino acids: CSVVLGLAEAFF. The full variable domain, in which reference TRBV29-1 and TRBJ1-1 provide the parts outside the CDR3, is SAVISQKPSRDICQRGTSLTIQCQVDSQVTMMFWYRQQPGQSLTLIATANQGSEATYESGFVIDKFPISRPNLTFSTLTVSNMSPEDSSIYLCSVVLGLAEAFFGQGTRLTVV.

This sequence joins TRBV6-6 and TRBJ1-5; D unresolved. This CDR3 has 15 residues. Trimming removed 1 base from V and 5 bases from J, with 12 bases in between. CDR1 and CDR2 (germline): MNHNY, SVGAGI (reference sequence). Here the CDR3 DNA reads TGTGCCAGCAGTTACTTAGGCAGGAGCGATCAGCCCCAGCATTTT. Protein sequence: CASSYLGRSDQPQHF.

J is TRBJ1-2 and V is TRBV30; a weak D match, TRBD1 (5 bases). CDR3 length: 14 amino acids. From germline, CDR1 is GTSNPN and CDR2 SVGIG (reference sequence). Trimming removed 4 bases from V and 8 bases from J, with 20 bases in between. CDR3 DNA sequence: TGTGCCTGGAACGAGGGGTGGTGGGTAGGAGGCTACACCTTC. This encodes CAWNEGWWVGGYTF. Full variable domain (remainder filled in from reference TRBV30 and TRBJ1-2): SQTIHQWPATLVQPVGSPLSLECTVEGTSNPNLYWYRQAAGRGLQLLFYSVGIGQISSEVPQNLSASRPQDRQFILSSKKLLLSDSGFYLCAWNEGWWVGGYTFGSGTRLTVV.

The chain has TRBV11-2 and TRBJ2-5; 8 bases map to TRBD2. V gave up 1 base and J gave up 5 bases; unmatched junction bases: 9. This CDR3 is built from 16 residues. Germline CDR1 is SGHAT and CDR2 is FQNNGV. CDR3 bases: TGTGCCAGCAGCTTAGGACAAGCGGGGGTCCGGGAGACCCAGTACTTC. Translating gives CASSLGQAGVRETQYF.

The V and J genes are TRBV6-1 and TRBJ1-2, with D possibly TRBD1 on 5 matching bases. The ends were cut back, 4 bases at V and 6 bases at J, with 15 bases in the middle. From germline, CDR1 is MNHNS and CDR2 SASEGT. The length of the CDR3 is 14 residues. The CDR3, as DNA: TGTGCCAGCAGTGCTCCGGGGACGGGGGATGGCTACACCTTC. Its protein is CASSAPGTGDGYTF.

This chain uses TRBV6-5 with TRBJ1-2; D perhaps matches TRBD1 (6 bases). CDR1 MNHEY and CDR2 SVGAGI come from the germline V gene. The length of the CDR3 is 14 residues. The V end was cut by 4 bases, the J end by 7 bases, with 16 bases between. Here the CDR3 reads CASSLQGWGTGYTF. CDR3 sequence (DNA): TGTGCCAGCAGTTTACAGGGATGGGGCACTGGCTACACCTTC.

This clone was detected once. The chain combines TRBV28 with TRBJ1-5; D is unclear. The CDR3 has 18 residues. Germline V lookup: CDR1 MDHEN, CDR2 SYDVKM. The V end lost 4 bases, the J end lost 1 base, and 20 bases lay between the germline ends. This CDR3 is CASSSKPGPTPSNQPQHF. CDR3 sequence (DNA): TGTGCCAGCAGTTCCAAGCCGGGTCCCACCCCAAGCAATCAGCCCCAGCATTTT.

The chain uses TRBV28 and TRBJ2-5, with a tentative D call TRBD2 (6 bases). The V end was cut by 5 bases, the J end by 1 base, with 14 bases between. The CDR3 is made up of 15 amino acids. From germline, CDR1 is MDHEN and CDR2 SYDVKM. In nucleotides, the CDR3 is TGTGCCAGCAGTGGCCTCGGGACTCTCCAAGAGACCCAGTACTTC. Amino acids: CASSGLGTLQETQYF.

This rearrangement joins TRBV29-1 to TRBJ2-7; a possible D gene is TRBD1 (5 bases). The V end lost 3 bases, the J end lost 0 bases, and 6 bases lay between the germline ends. This CDR3 region has 12 residues. Germline V CDR1 and CDR2: SQVTM, ANQGSEA. CDR3 sequence reads: CSVEQGSYEQYF. CDR3 nucleotide sequence: TGCAGCGTTGAGCAGGGCTCCTACGAGCAGTACTTC.

The chain couples TRBV6-5 to TRBJ1-1; a weak D match, TRBD1 (5 bases). The CDR3 spans 14 residues. The V end was cut by 0 bases, the J end by 4 bases, with 9 bases between. CDR1 and CDR2 from the germline V gene are MNHEY and SVGAGI. In nucleotides, the CDR3 is TGTGCCAGCAGTTACTCCCACGGGGGCACTGAAGCTTTCTTT. This sequence encodes CASSYSHGGTEAFF.